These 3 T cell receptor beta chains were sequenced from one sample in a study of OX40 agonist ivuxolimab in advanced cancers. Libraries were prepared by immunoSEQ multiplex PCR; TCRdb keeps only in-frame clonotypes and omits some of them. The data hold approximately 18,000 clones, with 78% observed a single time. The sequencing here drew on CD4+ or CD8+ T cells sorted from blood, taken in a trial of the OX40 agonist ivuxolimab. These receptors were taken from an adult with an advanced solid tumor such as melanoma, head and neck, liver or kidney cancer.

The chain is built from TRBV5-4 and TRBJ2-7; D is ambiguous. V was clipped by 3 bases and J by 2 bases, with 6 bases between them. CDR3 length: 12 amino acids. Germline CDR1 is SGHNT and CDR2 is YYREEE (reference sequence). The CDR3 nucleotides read TGTGCCAGCAGCTCAGGAACCTACGAGCAGTACTTC. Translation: CASSSGTYEQYF. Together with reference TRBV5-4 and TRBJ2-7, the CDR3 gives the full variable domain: ETGVTQSPTHLIKTRGQQVTLRCSSQSGHNTVSWYQQALGQGPQFIFQYYREEENGRGNFPPRFSGLQFPNYSSELNVNALELDDSALYLCASSSGTYEQYFGPGTRLTVT.

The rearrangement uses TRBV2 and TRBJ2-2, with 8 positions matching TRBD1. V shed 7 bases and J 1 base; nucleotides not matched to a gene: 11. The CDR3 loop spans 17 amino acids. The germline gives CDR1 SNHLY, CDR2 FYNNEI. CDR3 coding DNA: TGTGCCAGCACCGACCCGGGACAGGTCTTGAACACCGGGGAGCTGTTTTTT. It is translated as CASTDPGQVLNTGELFF.

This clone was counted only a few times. CDR3 loop: CASSTQRTGDNQPQHF. Here the CDR3 DNA reads TGTGCCAGTAGTACCCAACGGACAGGGGATAATCAGCCCCAGCATTTT. The chain uses TRBV19 and TRBJ1-5, with 9 positions matching TRBD1. CDR1 and CDR2 (germline): LNHDA, SQIVND (reference sequence). The CDR3 runs to 16 residues. V dropped 4 bases and J dropped 4; count of bases not matched to a gene: 8.